These 19 T cell receptor beta chains originate from one sample sequenced in a study of regulatory T cells in long-lasting Graves disease. As to time point: newly diagnosed GD, antithyroid drugs for less than 3 months. From PBMCs, RNA was extracted and then used to make the TCR library. According to the study, TCR beta libraries were built with iRepertoire HTBI primers and CDR3-region Arm-PCR. TCRdb reanalysed the multiplex PCR reads using MiXCR and keeps one entry per CDR3 protein. The table records some 500,000 distinct CDR3 sequences, 15% to 20% of them present only once. Separately, the same data were catalogued under a study of T cells in Graves' hyperthyroidism and ophthalmopathy.

The source material was peripheral blood mononuclear cells (PBMCs), sampled at new diagnosis, from a patient treated with antithyroid drugs. The receptor source for this set is a woman aged 35 to 60 with Graves disease.

This clonotype was seen repeatedly, ten times or more. V usage is TRBV2 and J usage is TRBJ1-3; 9 bases align to TRBD1. The J segment lost 3 bases and the V segment lost 10 bases, leaving 7 bases of the junction unmatched. The CDR3 covers 14 residues. CDR1 and CDR2 (germline): SNHLY, FYNNEI. This CDR3 is CANDRTGDGNTIYF. CDR3 in DNA: TGTGCCAACGATCGGACAGGGGATGGAAACACCATATATTTT. Based on the CDR3 plus reference TRBV2 and TRBJ1-3, the full variable domain is EPEVTQTPSHQVTQMGQEVILRCVPISNHLYFYWYRQILGQKVEFLVSFYNNEISEKSEIFDDQFSVERPDGSNFTLKIRSTKLEDSAMYFCANDRTGDGNTIYFGEGSWLTVV.

This clonotype was observed many times. This rearrangement joins TRBV6-1 to TRBJ1-1; a possible D gene is TRBD1 (6 bases). The CDR3 runs 15 residues. Trimming left V 6 bases short and J 4 bases short, with 18 bases between. Germline assignment: CDR1 MNHNS and CDR2 SASEGT. CDR3 sequence (DNA): TGTGCCAGCAGACCCAGGACAGCGGGAAGCACTGAAGCTTTCTTT. Protein product: CASRPRTAGSTEAFF.

J is TRBJ1-5 and V is TRBV19; D remains ambiguous. Germline assignment: CDR1 LNHDA and CDR2 SQIVND (reference sequence). V shed 8 bases and J shed 7 bases, with 15 bases lying between them. The CDR3 contains 13 residues. The CDR3 is CASPGGVEQPQHF. The CDR3 region has the DNA TGTGCCAGTCCCGGTGGGGTGGAACAGCCCCAGCATTTT.

The chain carries TRBV6-5 and TRBJ2-3; 10 bases map to TRBD2. CDR1 is MNHEY and CDR2 is SVGAGI in the germline V gene. This CDR3 spans 16 amino acids. J was trimmed by 0 bases and V by 2 bases; bases with no gene match: 2. This CDR3 is CASSYSGGASTDTQYF. The CDR3 DNA reads as TGTGCCAGCAGTTACAGCGGGGGGGCTAGCACAGATACGCAGTATTTT.

The chain couples TRBV5-1 to TRBJ2-5, with 9 bases lining up with TRBD2. CDR1 and CDR2 (germline): SGHRS, YFSETQ. CDR3 length: 13 residues. V lost 4 bases and J lost 5; bases outside the gene matches: 3. The CDR3 DNA reads TGCGCCAGCAGCCTTAGCGGGAGTGAGACCCAGTACTTC. The encoded protein is CASSLSGSETQYF.

This clonotype was counted ten times or more. The chain employs TRBV6-1 and TRBJ2-7; a weak D match, TRBD2 (7 bases). CDR3 length equals 15 residues. Between the trimmed V and J ends, which lost 7 bases and 5 bases, there was a span of 21 bases. Per germline, CDR1 MNHNS and CDR2 SASEGT. CDR3 in DNA: TGTGCCAGCATCCAGGCCGGGGGGCGCACGGACGAGCAGTACTTC. Amino acids: CASIQAGGRTDEQYF.

The chain's CDR3 is CASTENTSGGGNEQFF. The CDR3 DNA reads as TGCGCCAGCACCGAAAATACTAGCGGGGGTGGTAATGAGCAGTTCTTC. This chain uses TRBV4-1 with TRBJ2-1; 11 bases match TRBD2. The CDR3 consists of 16 residues. Germline CDR1 reads MGHRA; CDR2 reads YSYEKL. The J segment lost 7 bases and the V segment lost 7 bases, leaving 12 bases of the junction unmatched.

There are a few counts of this clonotype. The chain recombines TRBV19 with TRBJ2-1; D remains unclear. Per germline, CDR1 LNHDA and CDR2 SQIVND (reference sequence). Between the trimmed V and J ends, which lost 1 base and 0 bases, there was a span of 4 bases. This CDR3 region has 14 residues. This CDR3 is CASSIGGSYNEQFF. CDR3 sequence (DNA): TGTGCCAGTAGTATAGGGGGCTCCTACAATGAGCAGTTCTTC.

This clonotype was observed many times. The genes are TRBV18 and TRBJ1-1; TRBD1 matches 9 bases. The germline gives CDR1 KGHSH, CDR2 LQKENI. The CDR3 loop spans 15 amino acids. The J segment lost 5 bases and the V segment lost 3 bases, leaving 7 bases of the junction unmatched. This CDR3 is CASSPTGGMRTEAFF. The CDR3 region has the DNA TGTGCCAGCTCACCGACAGGGGGAATGAGGACTGAAGCTTTCTTT. The full variable domain, its missing parts supplied by reference TRBV18 and TRBJ1-1, is NAGVMQNPRHLVRRRGQEARLRCSPMKGHSHVYWYRQLPEEGLKFMVYLQKENIIDESGMPKERFSAEFPKEGPSILRIQQVVRGDSAAYFCASSPTGGMRTEAFFGQGTRLTVV.

This clonotype was detected many times. The chain combines TRBV12-3 or TRBV12-4 with TRBJ2-3, with 7 bases fitting TRBD1. This CDR3 is built from 14 residues. Trimming removed 6 bases from V and 4 bases from J; junction bases left unmatched: 7. CDR3 coding DNA: TGTGCCAGCAGAAAGGAAACAGGGGCAGATACGCAGTATTTT. Protein: CASRKETGADTQYF.

V gene TRBV5-1 combines with J gene TRBJ1-1, with 8 bases that match TRBD1. Per germline, CDR1 SGHRS and CDR2 YFSETQ. Trimming cost V 4 bases and J 4 bases; bases outside gene matches: 9. The CDR3 covers 15 residues. CDR3: CASSPDRAVSTEAFF. In DNA, the CDR3 is TGCGCCAGCAGCCCGGACAGGGCGGTAAGCACTGAAGCTTTCTTT. Full variable domain (rest looked up from reference TRBV5-1 and TRBJ1-1): KAGVTQTPRYLIKTRGQQVTLSCSPISGHRSVSWYQQTPGQGLQFLFEYFSETQRNKGNFPGRFSGRQFSNSRSEMNVSTLELGDSALYLCASSPDRAVSTEAFFGQGTRLTVV.

In this sample, this clonotype turned up many times. The chain carries TRBV11-2 and TRBJ2-7, with TRBD1 as a possible D gene (6 bases). Germline CDR1 and CDR2: SGHAT and FQNNGV. CDR3 length equals 14 residues. Trimming removed 4 bases from V and 4 bases from J, with 14 bases in between. CDR3 in DNA: TGTGCCAGCAGCTCCCCATACCAGGGGTACGAGCAGTACTTC. This gives the protein CASSSPYQGYEQYF.

This clonotype showed up many times. DNA for the CDR3: TGTGCCAGCAGCTTAGTCGCCAGCCACCCGAATACGCAGTATTTT. Its translation is CASSLVASHPNTQYF. The chain joins TRBV11-2 to TRBJ2-3; D is unclear. The V and J ends lost 1 base and 7 bases respectively, with 15 bases between them. This CDR3 region has 15 residues. CDR1 SGHAT and CDR2 FQNNGV come from the germline V gene.

The CDR3 DNA reads as TGTGCCAGCAAAAGGGATTCCTACAATGAGCAGTTCTTC. It yields the protein CASKRDSYNEQFF. This chain joins TRBV6-1 and TRBJ2-1, with D hard to call. This CDR3 has 13 amino acids. The germline CDR1 and CDR2 sequences are MNHNS and SASEGT. Trimming took 7 bases from V and 1 from J, leaving 8 bases between them.

This clonotype was seen only a few times. The chain employs TRBV6-2 or TRBV6-3 and TRBJ2-6; either TRBD1 or TRBD2 may fit D (5 bases each). V dropped 7 bases and J dropped 1 base, with 17 bases sitting between them. Germline lookup yields CDR1 MNHEY and CDR2 SVGEGT. There are 17 residues in the CDR3. CDR3 residues: CASIGDGARSGANVLTF. CDR3 nucleotides: TGTGCCAGCATAGGTGACGGGGCTAGATCTGGGGCCAACGTCCTGACTTTC.

Points on this clonotype: A read error may explain this, as a much larger clone is one base away. The CDR3, as DNA: TGTGCCAGCAGTTTCCCTAGCGGCCCGCACAATGAGCAGTTCTTC. It yields the protein CASSFPSGPHNEQFF. The V call is TRBV6-5, the J call TRBJ2-1, with 7 bases fitting TRBD2. Per germline, CDR1 MNHEY and CDR2 SVGAGI. The CDR3 has 15 residues. Trimming cost V 4 bases and J 5 bases; bases outside gene matches: 8.

This clonotype was counted many times. The chain links TRBV2 to TRBJ1-1, with D unclear. The CDR3 is 11 residues long. Germline CDR1 reads SNHLY; CDR2 reads FYNNEI. The V end lost 5 bases, the J end lost 10 bases, and 11 bases lay between the germline ends. The CDR3 DNA follows: TGTGCCAGCAGTTTCTCGGATCGAGCTTTCTTT. It is translated as CASSFSDRAFF.

Concerning this clonotype itself: One end of the junction varies from germline; a read error may be responsible. This sequence joins TRBV7-9 and TRBJ2-5; D may be TRBD1 or TRBD2 (5 bases each). The CDR3 is 15 residues long. Germline assignment: CDR1 SEHNR and CDR2 FQNEAQ (reference sequence). CDR3 region: CASSSVGAHRHEQLF. The DNA for the CDR3 is TGTGCCAGCAGCTCGGTCGGGGCTCATAGGCATGAGCAGCTCTTC.

This clonotype was counted only a few times. The V gene is TRBV6-1, the J gene TRBJ2-2; no reliable D call. CDR1 is MNHNS, CDR2 SASEGT, per germline. The CDR3 is 13 residues long. V lost 3 bases and J 6 bases, leaving 8 bases between the germline ends. As DNA, the CDR3 is TGTGCCAGCAGTGAGTTGGTGCCCGGGGAGCTGTTTTTT. Translating it yields CASSELVPGELFF.